This T cell receptor (beta chain) originates from a study of blood T cells in healthy people across ages (dated by TCRdb to 2013 to 2016). Notes on the research overall: Template switching captured roughly one uniquely barcoded TCR beta cDNA molecule per two T cells in model experiments. Using deep sequencing normalized with unique cDNA molecular identifiers, the study measured how TCR beta repertoire diversity changes with age. Donors were grouped into four age groups: young (average 16 years), middle-aged (over 35), aged (62) and long-lived (around 80). Donors of different ages were randomly distributed across sequencing lanes to avoid experimental bias. Using the same blood draw, the study looked at two additional independent replicas of 1 million unique cDNA reads for two donors, one aged 18 to 30 and the other aged 80 or older. On the study overall, not on this receptor specifically: Compared with the aged group, the long-lived group had more naive CD4+ T cells, fewer expanded clones and increased TCR diversity, suggesting age selection. Estimates of total diversity based on one million sequenced T cells were considered lower bounds and underestimates. Observed TCR beta diversity correlated strongly with the percentage of naive T cells measured by flow cytometry. Since profiling was done on bulk unsorted PBMCs, naive and antigen-experienced compartments could not be conclusively compared. Donor CMV infection status was unknown, potentially confounding age-related changes in expanded clonotypes. As age increased, observed TCR beta diversity per million T cells dropped in a roughly linear way, and a significant reduction was already evident by age around 41.

Library method: 5' RACE. Sequencer: Illumina HiSeq 2500. The second PCR ran for about 6 to 12 cycles and used a J-beta primer mix along with a sample-barcoded 5' primer. A template-switch 5' adaptor carrying 12 random nucleotides introduced a unique molecular identifier onto each TCR beta cDNA molecule. Each sample yielded at least 3 million CDR3-containing paired-end reads. First-strand cDNA was synthesized from all RNA with the Mint cDNA synthesis kit, primed by a TRBC-specific oligonucleotide. Following uracil-DNA glycosylase treatment, a first 18-cycle PCR with universal primers M1SS and BC2_uni_R was performed on all cDNA. In the authors' own workflow: Each sample was normalized by randomly selecting 1 million high-quality reads, each carrying a distinct molecular identifier. Instead of being binned into consensus sequences, reads that shared molecular identifiers were thrown out. CDR3 identification, clonotype clustering and error correction used MiTCR with a Q25 quality threshold and the strictest error-elimination algorithm. A nonparametric unseen species model with Euler transformation was used to estimate lower-bound total TCR beta diversity. In-frame beta chains were kept once TCRdb had trimmed the public reads at Q25 with fastp and called clones with MiXCR. Duplicate CDR3 protein sequences are folded into a single record with the most common DNA and genes. TCRdb, not the original authors, processed these V and J calls. This sample holds 1,100,000 or so distinct CDR3 sequences; under 55% were observed only once. The ten largest account for 18% of the sample.

This clonotype showed up just once. The specificity of this receptor is unknown. No per-base quality is available; no much larger clone lies one base away. The roughly 39 donors, aged about 6 to 95 years, were systemically healthy Caucasian individuals from Russia. Each donor gave roughly 9.5 milliliters of peripheral blood, collected into EDTA-treated Vacutainer tubes. Ficoll-Paque density-gradient centrifugation was used to isolate PBMCs, with at least 6 million per sample. Total RNA, at least 6 micrograms per sample, was extracted from PBMCs with Trizol reagent. For every donor, flow cytometry on a PBMC aliquot measured the percentage of naive CD45RAhigh/CD27high T cells. V loses 5 bases at its end and J loses 8 bases; junction bases beyond the gene matches: 5. CDR1 and CDR2 (LGHDT, YNNKEL) derive from the germline V gene (reference sequence). From its cysteine to its phenylalanine, the CDR3 spans 14 amino acids. The entry retains the CDR3 DNA only, 42 bases that are in frame from base 1.

The sequence links TRBV3-1 to TRBJ1-5, with 11 middle bases fitting TRBD1. Sample: blood. This receptor was taken from a woman between 55 and 75 years old in good health. CDR3 region: CASSTGTGGKPQHF. The bases are TGTGCCAGCAGCACCGGGACAGGGGGGAAGCCCCAGCATTTT.